This is a list of T cell receptor beta chains from one sample in a study of cytomegalovirus exposure and HLA in healthy donors. Sequencing was performed with immunoSEQ multiplex PCR; in TCRdb, only in-frame clones are kept and a portion is missing. The sample includes about 340,000 clones, 80% to 90% of them seen just once. The sequenced sample was PBMCs. Receptors were obtained from a woman younger than 30 in good health and CMV-seronegative. CDR3s include the opening cysteine and the closing phenylalanine or tryptophan. D genes are given only for firm matches. Some rows have no size entry. The others give once, few or many, or a class for an expanded clone.

>.|.|TRBV7-2|TRBJ1-1
CASSLRTPNTEAFF
TGTGCCAGCAGCTTGCGGACACCGAACACTGAAGCTTTCTTT
>.|TRBD2|TRBV6-1|TRBJ2-1
CASSEYGTSGYNEQFF
TGTGCCAGCAGTGAATATGGGACTAGCGGCTACAATGAGCAGTTCTTC
>.|.|TRBV27|TRBJ2-7
CASSSGRAPYEQYF
TGTGCCAGCAGTTCCGGCAGGGCGCCCTACGAGCAGTACTTC
>once|TRBD2|TRBV4-1|TRBJ2-3
CASSQDLGMSGRGGTQYF
TGCGCCAGCAGCCAAGATCTGGGAATGAGCGGGAGGGGCGGCACGCAGTATTTT
>.|TRBD2|TRBV4-2|TRBJ2-1
CASSQVDFSGRLAGGDEQFF
TGTGCCAGCAGCCAAGTTGATTTCTCCGGTCGGCTAGCGGGAGGGGATGAGCAGTTCTTC
>.|TRBD2|TRBV27|TRBJ2-1
CASSGGLAGGPEYNEQFF
TGTGCCAGCAGTGGGGGACTAGCGGGAGGGCCGGAATACAATGAGCAGTTCTTC
>.|TRBD1|TRBV15|TRBJ2-7
CATSLRTGGYEQYF
TGTGCCACCAGCTTGCGTACAGGGGGGTACGAGCAGTACTTC
>.|.|TRBV29-1|TRBJ1-1
CSVVPRQAMNTEAFF
TGCAGCGTTGTTCCGAGACAGGCCATGAACACTGAAGCTTTCTTT
>.|.|TRBV5-1|TRBJ2-5
CASSLAADQETQYF
TGCGCCAGCAGCTTGGCCGCGGATCAAGAGACCCAGTACTTC
>.|TRBD1|TRBV19|TRBJ1-5
CASSMGPGQGASQPQHF
TGTGCCAGTAGTATGGGACCGGGTCAGGGGGCATCCCAGCCCCAGCATTTT
>.|.|TRBV7-9|TRBJ2-3
CASSLEAGNTQYF
TGTGCCAGCAGCTTAGAGGCAGGGAATACGCAGTATTTT
>.|.|TRBV15|TRBJ2-3
CATSSGSDPPTDTQYF
TGTGCCACCAGCAGCGGGAGCGACCCCCCCACAGATACGCAGTATTTT
>.|TRBD1|TRBV4-3|TRBJ2-1
CASSQDRAGEQFF
TGCGCCAGCAGTCAAGACAGGGCTGGTGAGCAGTTCTTC
>few|.|TRBV6-1|TRBJ2-5
CASSQYFGGQETQYF
TGTGCCAGCAGTCAGTATTTCGGGGGACAAGAGACCCAGTACTTC
>.|.|TRBV13|TRBJ2-7
CASSLAGSTYEQYF
TGTGCCAGCAGCTTGGCCGGGTCCACTTACGAGCAGTACTTC
>.|TRBD2|TRBV28|TRBJ2-1
CASSLSGSGSNEQFF
TGTGCCAGCAGTTTGTCGGGGAGCGGGAGCAATGAGCAGTTCTTC
>.|.|TRBV13|TRBJ2-3
CASSLEGDTQYF
TGTGCCAGCAGCTTAGAGGGGGATACGCAGTATTTT
>.|.|TRBV30|TRBJ1-5
CAWSVIQGGYSNQPQHF
TGTGCCTGGAGTGTAATCCAGGGAGGTTATAGCAATCAGCCCCAGCATTTT
>.|.|TRBV6-5|TRBJ2-7
CASSYQGYEQYF
TGTGCCAGCAGTTACCAGGGCTACGAGCAGTACTTC
>once|.|TRBV29-1|TRBJ1-1
CSVEARVENTEAFF
TGCAGCGTTGAAGCGAGGGTCGAAAACACTGAAGCTTTCTTT
>.|.|TRBV30|TRBJ1-2
CAWNGGNGYTF
TGTGCCTGGAATGGCGGGAATGGCTACACCTTC
>.|.|TRBV27|TRBJ1-5
CASSSGNQPQHF
TGTGCCAGCAGTTCCGGGAATCAGCCCCAGCATTTT